These 3 T cell receptor beta chains were sequenced from one sample in a study of post-analysis software for immune sequencing data. General study points: With TRBV5-6, TRBV5-1 and TRBV20-1 included, 4 or 5 TRBV segments were more frequent in patients than in controls.

Which antigens these TCRs recognize remains unknown. TCR beta cDNA libraries had unique molecular identifiers. TCRdb used MiXCR to reprocess the PCR reads, holding one entry per CDR3 protein. Altogether about 540,000 distinct CDR3 sequences are present, around a third being singletons, with the ten largest covering approximately 6%. Sample: blood. These receptors all stem from a girl younger than 18 with multiple sclerosis.

This chain uses TRBV7-9 with TRBJ2-2; D perhaps matches TRBD1 (6 bases). The CDR3 spans 14 residues. The germline CDR1 and CDR2 sequences are SEHNR and FQNEAQ (reference sequence). Trimming cost V 6 bases and J 0 bases, with 8 bases left between them. In DNA form, the CDR3 reads TGTGCCAGCAGGACAGGCCCGAACACCGGGGAGCTGTTTTTT. Translation gives CASRTGPNTGELFF.

This clonotype came up a few times. The genes are TRBV5-1 and TRBJ2-5; the match to TRBD2 covers 8 bases. Germline V lookup: CDR1 SGHRS, CDR2 YFSETQ. After removal of 5 bases from V and 3 bases from J, the junction contained 3 bases not matched to a gene. The CDR3 sequence is 13 residues long. The CDR3 DNA is TGCGCCAGCAGACTAGCGGATGAAGAGACCCAGTACTTC. Translating it yields CASRLADEETQYF.

The DNA of the CDR3 is TGCAGCGTTGGGTTGGGACAGGGGGCGCTTGGCTACACCTTC. Translated: CSVGLGQGALGYTF. The chain is built from TRBV29-1 and TRBJ1-2; 12 positions agree with TRBD1. The trim removed 4 bases at V and 7 bases at J, leaving 7 bases unmatched. Germline CDR1 is SQVTM and CDR2 is ANQGSEA. The CDR3 sequence is 14 residues long.